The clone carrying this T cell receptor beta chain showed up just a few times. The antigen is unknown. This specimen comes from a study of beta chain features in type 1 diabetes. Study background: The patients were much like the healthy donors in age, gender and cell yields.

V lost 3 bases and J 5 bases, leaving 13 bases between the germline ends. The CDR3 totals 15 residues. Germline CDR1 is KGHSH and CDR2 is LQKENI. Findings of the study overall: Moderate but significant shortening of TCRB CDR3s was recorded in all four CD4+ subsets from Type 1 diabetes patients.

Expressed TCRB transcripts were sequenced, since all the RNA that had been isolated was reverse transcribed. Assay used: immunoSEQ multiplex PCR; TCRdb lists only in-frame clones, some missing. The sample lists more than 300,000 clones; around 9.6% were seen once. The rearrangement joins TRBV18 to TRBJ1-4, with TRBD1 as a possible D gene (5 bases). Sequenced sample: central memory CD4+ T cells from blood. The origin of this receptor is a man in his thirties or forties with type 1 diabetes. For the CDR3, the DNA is TGTGCCAGCTCACCTACTGGGGCCCGCAATGAAAAACTGTTTTTT. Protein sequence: CASSPTGARNEKLFF.